Listed below are T cell receptor beta chains from one sample, sequenced in a study of tumor and adjacent non-tumor tissue in lung cancer. TCRdb re-called the multiplex PCR reads through MiXCR, storing one row per CDR3 protein. The sample includes over 40,000 distinct CDR3 sequences, 74% of them seen just once. Sequenced input: distant non-tumor lung tissue. The source of these receptors is a woman aged 60 to 75 with non-small cell lung cancer. The CDR3 runs from the conserved cysteine through the conserved F or W. A D gene is named only where the DNA matches it firmly. Expanded clones are given a class, and other clones once, few, many or no size at all.

abundance	j_gene	v_gene	d_gene	CDR3aa	CDR3nt
NA	TRBJ2-7	TRBV12-3/TRBV12-4	TRBD2	CVSSFVLAGDYEQYF	TGTGTCAGCAGCTTCGTCCTAGCGGGGGACTACGAGCAGTACTTC
once	TRBJ1-4	TRBV6-6	NA	CASKGVNEKLFF	TGTGCCAGCAAAGGGGTCAACGAAAAACTGTTTTTT
NA	TRBJ1-5	TRBV19	TRBD1	CASIAKLQGNQPQHF	TGTGCCAGTATCGCCAAATTACAGGGGAACCAGCCCCAGCATTTT
NA	TRBJ2-7	TRBV28	NA	CANSKQGPGAYEHYF	TGTGCCAACAGTAAACAGGGACCTGGGGCCTACGAGCACTACTTC
NA	TRBJ2-2	TRBV6-1	TRBD2	CSSSGGTSGSENTGGLFF	TGTTCCAGCAGTGGGGGGACTAGCGGGAGCGAGAACACCGGGGGGCTGTTTTTT
many	TRBJ2-3	TRBV27	NA	CATQRADGTDTQYF	TGTGCCACCCAACGGGCCGACGGCACAGATACGCAGTATTTT
NA	TRBJ2-2	TRBV6-1	NA	CASSGSGDTGEMFF	TGTGCCAGCAGTGGTTCGGGAGACACCGGGGAGATGTTTTTT
NA	TRBJ2-3	TRBV6-2/TRBV6-3	NA	CANSLATDTQYF	TGTGCCAACAGTCTAGCGACTGATACGCAGTATTTT
NA	TRBJ2-1	TRBV29-1	NA	CSVDSRAGEQFF	TGCAGCGTTGACAGCAGGGCGGGTGAGCAGTTCTTC
NA	TRBJ2-7	TRBV6-1	TRBD1	CTSRGDRVRFSCEQYF	TGTACTAGCAGAGGGGACAGGGTTCGATTCTCCTGCGAGCAGTACTTC
medium-sized	TRBJ2-3	TRBV4-3	NA	CASSHETGGTDTQYF	TGCGCCAGCAGCCACGAGACAGGTGGCACAGATACGCAGTATTTT
few	TRBJ1-1	TRBV28	NA	CASSGTVGDAEAFF	TGTGCCAGCAGTGGGACGGTTGGCGACGCTGAAGCTTTCTTT
NA	TRBJ1-2	TRBV11-2	NA	CASSPTTPDMCYGYTF	TGTGCCAGCAGCCCCACCACGCCGGACATGTGCTATGGCTACACCTTC
NA	TRBJ2-3	TRBV7-9	NA	CGSSLGTVDTQYF	TGTGGCAGCAGCCTCGGGACTGTGGATACGCAGTATTTT
few	TRBJ2-3	TRBV20-1	TRBD2	CSAWGTSGRAPYTQYF	TGTAGTGCTTGGGGGACTAGCGGGAGGGCCCCATATACGCAGTATTTT
NA	TRBJ1-5	TRBV10-3	NA	CASMTPSGVGDQPQHF	TGTGCGTCCATGACCCCGAGCGGGGTGGGGGATCAGCCCCAGCATTTT